This T cell receptor beta chain originates from a study of blood T cell repertoires in COVID-19. Across the whole study: PBMCs, B-cell-depleted T cells, or T cells were the source of the cDNA or gDNA that made up the material.

As processed by the authors: Reference gene primer amplification yielded estimated nucleated cell counts. Method: immunoSEQ multiplex PCR; TCRdb's copy keeps in-frame clones and lacks some. That table supplies the V and J calls and clone size; D and trimming were determined from the DNA. The sample carries a few hundred thousand clones, roughly 89% recorded once. V gave up 3 bases and J gave up 3 bases; unmatched junction bases: 4. There are 13 residues in the CDR3. Germline V gives CDR1 DFQATT, CDR2 SNEGSKA (reference sequence). Cohort allocation depended upon clinical history that participants reported. Donors in Cohort 3 counted as recovered after two negative PCRs, clearance, or symptom resolution.

The sequenced sample consisted of PBMCs or T cells enriched from blood (not recorded which). This chain links TRBV20-1 with TRBJ1-1; 7 nucleotides line up with TRBD1. The source of this sequence is a woman between 50 and 59 years old who had recovered from COVID-19. The CDR3 here is CSASGTGDTEAFF. Here the CDR3 DNA reads TGCAGTGCTAGTGGAACAGGGGACACTGAAGCTTTCTTT.